The 30 T cell receptor beta chains given below trace back to one sample, sequenced in a study of CD8 T cells in ankylosing spondylitis. Study-level points and caveats: The study identified a TCR beta motif of several highly homologous variants that appeared characteristic of ankylosing spondylitis blood.

These receptors are not linked to any known antigen. A single record per CDR3 protein comes from TCRdb applying MiXCR to the 5' RACE reads. The table shows a few hundred thousand distinct CDR3 sequences, with 17% occurring only once. Sequenced sample: blood, either unsorted or a sorted T cell fraction (not recorded which). The receptors come from a male donor with ankylosing spondylitis.

This clonotype was observed a handful of times. The chain has TRBV3-1 and TRBJ2-1; D not resolved. This CDR3 region has 15 residues. The ends were cut back, 1 base at V and 2 bases at J, with 9 bases in the middle. The germline gives CDR1 LGHDT, CDR2 YNNKEL (reference sequence). CDR3 amino acids: CASSQVGSTYNEQFF. The DNA for the CDR3 is TGTGCCAGCAGCCAAGTGGGTTCTACCTACAATGAGCAGTTCTTC.

This clonotype occurred many times. This chain uses TRBV6-1 with TRBJ2-7, with 7 bases identical to TRBD2. CDR3 length: 15 residues. The V gene end was trimmed by 3 bases and the J gene end by 0 bases; junction bases not matched to a gene: 5. Germline lookup yields CDR1 MNHNS and CDR2 SASEGT. CDR3 protein: CASSELGGSSYEQYF. The DNA of the CDR3 is TGTGCCAGCAGTGAGCTCGGGGGGAGCTCCTACGAGCAGTACTTC.

The V gene is TRBV7-2, the J gene TRBJ2-2, with 7 bases aligning to TRBD1. The junction had 7 bases not matched to a gene; V was cut back by 3 bases and J by 0 bases. Germline CDR1 and CDR2: SGHTA and FQGNSA. This CDR3 region has 17 residues. CDR3 region: CASSLRPGQTNTGELFF. As DNA, the CDR3 is TGTGCCAGCAGCTTGAGACCGGGACAGACGAACACCGGGGAGCTGTTTTTT.

There are many counts of this clonotype. This chain connects TRBV12-3 or TRBV12-4 to TRBJ2-2; unclear D gene. The CDR3 length is 15 residues. The V gene lost 7 bases and the J gene lost 3 bases, with 15 bases spanning the gap. The chain's CDR3 is CASNPRTYDTGELFF. The CDR3 nucleotides are TGTGCCAGCAATCCCCGGACCTACGACACCGGGGAGCTGTTTTTT.

J is TRBJ1-5 and V is TRBV30; no clear D gene. Germline CDR1 is GTSNPN and CDR2 is SVGIG (reference sequence). V lost 2 bases, J lost 4 bases, and 12 bases lay in between. This CDR3 comprises 14 residues. The CDR3, as DNA: TGTGCCTGGAGTATCGTAGGGAATAATCAGCCCCAGCATTTT. Amino acids: CAWSIVGNNQPQHF. Complete variable domain (other parts from reference TRBV30 and TRBJ1-5): SQTIHQWPATLVQPVGSPLSLECTVEGTSNPNLYWYRQAAGRGLQLLFYSVGIGQISSEVPQNLSASRPQDRQFILSSKKLLLSDSGFYLCAWSIVGNNQPQHFGDGTRLSIL.

Only a few counts were recorded for this clonotype. The V call is TRBV5-1, the J call TRBJ2-5, with D tentatively TRBD1 (6 bases). The V gene's germline CDR1 is SGHRS and CDR2 YFSETQ. This CDR3 comprises 15 residues. Trimming cost V 3 bases and J 1 base, with 13 bases left between them. The DNA of the CDR3 is TGCGCCAGCAGCTGGGTAACAGGGCCCCAAGAGACCCAGTACTTC. Residues: CASSWVTGPQETQYF.

The chain carries TRBV20-1 and TRBJ2-1; perhaps TRBD1 as D (6 bases). CDR1 is DFQATT, CDR2 SNEGSKA, per germline (reference sequence). The CDR3 covers 13 residues. CDR3 sequence: CRAEGDTYNEQFF. DNA of the CDR3: TGCAGGGCCGAGGGGGATACCTACAATGAGCAGTTCTTC.

This clonotype turned up a few times. This rearrangement joins TRBV30 to TRBJ1-1; TRBD1 is a possible D gene (6 bases). Trimming shortened V by 1 base and J by 1 base, and 10 bases separated the two germline ends. Germline V lookup: CDR1 GTSNPN, CDR2 SVGIG (reference sequence). The CDR3 contains 14 residues. CDR3 residues: CAWSATGRNTEAFF. For the CDR3, the DNA is TGTGCCTGGAGTGCTACAGGGAGGAACACTGAAGCTTTCTTT.

In DNA, the CDR3 is TGCAGTGCCCCCGGTACCATTTCGGGGAGGGATCAGCCCCAGCATTTT. Translating it yields CSAPGTISGRDQPQHF. The chain has TRBV20-1 and TRBJ1-5; D gene unclear. Germline V gives CDR1 DFQATT, CDR2 SNEGSKA (reference sequence). V lost 6 bases to trimming and J lost 5 bases, with 23 bases between them. The CDR3 contains 16 residues.

V and J are TRBV5-1 and TRBJ2-7; 9 nucleotides line up with TRBD2. The germline V gene encodes CDR1 SGHRS and CDR2 YFSETQ. V was clipped by 4 bases and J by 6 bases; unmatched bases: 11. This CDR3 spans 15 amino acids. DNA for the CDR3: TGCGCCAGCAGCCCCCGGGTAGCGGGGGAATTCGAGCAGTACTTC. Translation: CASSPRVAGEFEQYF.

A remark on this clonotype: A much larger clone differs by one base, so this may be a read error. This sequence joins TRBV3-1 and TRBJ1-6, with 7 positions matching TRBD1. Trimming took 0 bases from V and 5 from J; bases not matched to a gene: 1. The CDR3 covers 15 residues. From germline, CDR1 is LGHDT and CDR2 YNNKEL (reference sequence). Here the CDR3 reads CASSQEDRDNSPLHF. In DNA form, the CDR3 reads TGTGCCAGCAGCCAAGAAGACAGGGATAATTCACCCCTCCACTTT. The full variable domain, its missing parts supplied by reference TRBV3-1 and TRBJ1-6, is DTAVSQTPKYLVTQMGNDKSIKCEQNLGHDTMYWYKQDSKKFLKIMFSYNNKELIINETVPNRFSPKSPDKAHLNLHINSLELGDSAVYFCASSQEDRDNSPLHFGNGTRLTVT.

V is TRBV30 and J is TRBJ2-3, with TRBD2 identical over 9 bases. Germline lookup yields CDR1 GTSNPN and CDR2 SVGIG (reference sequence). This CDR3 has 16 amino acids. V shed 2 bases and J 2 bases; nucleotides not matched to a gene: 8. Here the CDR3 reads CAWSLGLAGSTDTQYF. DNA for the CDR3: TGTGCCTGGAGTTTAGGGCTAGCGGGATCCACAGATACGCAGTATTTT.

This rearrangement joins TRBV4-2 to TRBJ2-5; possibly TRBD2 for D (7 bases). Trimming removed 1 base from V and 2 bases from J, with 14 bases in between. CDR3 length equals 16 residues. CDR1 and CDR2 (germline): LGHNA, YNFKEQ. The CDR3 DNA follows: TGTGCCAGCAGCCAAGGCCGCGGGGGACAACAAGAGACCCAGTACTTC. This sequence encodes CASSQGRGGQQETQYF.

This clonotype was found a few times. This chain links TRBV7-9 with TRBJ1-4; 10 bases align to TRBD1. V lost 5 bases to trimming and J lost 6 bases; unmatched junction nucleotides: 6. CDR3 length equals 15 residues. Germline CDR1 reads SEHNR; CDR2 reads FQNEAQ (reference sequence). The CDR3 protein is CASSIRQGAYEKLFF. As DNA, the CDR3 is TGTGCCAGCAGCATCCGACAGGGGGCCTATGAAAAACTGTTTTTT. Using reference TRBV7-9 and TRBJ1-4 for the parts outside the CDR3, the full variable domain is DTGVSQNPRHKITKRGQNVTFRCDPISEHNRLYWYRQTLGQGPEFLTYFQNEAQLEKSRLLSDRFSAERPKGSFSTLEIQRTEQGDSAMYLCASSIRQGAYEKLFFGSGTQLSVL.

The rearrangement links TRBV6-1 to TRBJ2-3, with TRBD2 matching over 12 bases. V lost 3 bases and J lost 7; bases outside the gene matches: 5. This CDR3 has 15 residues. Per germline, CDR1 MNHNS and CDR2 SASEGT. CDR3 sequence reads: CASSDLAGGPNTQYF. CDR3 in DNA: TGTGCCAGCAGTGACCTAGCGGGAGGGCCGAATACGCAGTATTTT.

This chain links TRBV6-2 or TRBV6-3 with TRBJ2-1, with TRBD1 matching over 7 bases. The germline V gene encodes CDR1 MNHEY and CDR2 SVGEGT. This CDR3 has 15 amino acids. V trimming: 6 bases; J trimming: 8 bases; junction bases outside the gene matches: 13. In nucleotides, the CDR3 is TGTGCCAGCAGCCGCCAACCAGACAGGGCCGATGAGCAGTTCTTC. Translating it yields CASSRQPDRADEQFF.

This clonotype has just a few counts. The V and J genes are TRBV28 and TRBJ1-1; D uncertain. Germline V lookup: CDR1 MDHEN, CDR2 SYDVKM. This CDR3 region has 12 residues. Trimming pared 5 bases from V and 10 bases from J, leaving 14 bases between. The CDR3 nucleotides are TGTGCCAGCAGTCCCCTCGGTCTAGCAGCTTTCTTT. Amino acids: CASSPLGLAAFF. Full variable domain (remainder filled in from reference TRBV28 and TRBJ1-1): DVKVTQSSRYLVKRTGEKVFLECVQDMDHENMFWYRQDPGLGLRLIYFSYDVKMKEKGDIPEGYSVSREKKERFSLILESASTNQTSMYLCASSPLGLAAFFGQGTRLTVV.

J is TRBJ1-1 and V is TRBV10-3; D is undetermined. V lost 5 bases and J lost 3, with 16 bases in between. The CDR3 totals 15 residues. The germline gives CDR1 ENHRY, CDR2 SYGVKD. CDR3 region: CAISSRHGVDTEAFF. The CDR3 region has the DNA TGTGCCATCAGTAGTAGACACGGGGTGGACACTGAAGCTTTCTTT.

This clonotype was seen a handful of times. The V and J genes are TRBV6-2 or TRBV6-3 and TRBJ2-6; no definite D call. With 9 bases removed from V and 1 base from J, the gap between germline ends came to 19 bases. CDR3 length equals 17 residues. CDR1 and CDR2 (germline): MNHEY, SVGEGT. In DNA, the CDR3 is TGTGCCAGTATAAACGGGTCATTACATTCTGGGGCCAACGTCCTGACTTTC. This gives the protein CASINGSLHSGANVLTF.

Only a few counts were recorded for this clonotype. This chain joins TRBV29-1 and TRBJ1-2; D not resolved. The germline gives CDR1 SQVTM, CDR2 ANQGSEA. The CDR3 length is 12 residues. With 3 bases removed from V and 6 bases from J, the gap between germline ends came to 11 bases. The CDR3 sequence is CSVERENHGYTF. CDR3 DNA: TGCAGCGTTGAGAGGGAGAATCATGGCTACACCTTC.

This chain links TRBV20-1 with TRBJ2-2; possibly TRBD2 for D (5 bases). Germline V gene lookup returns CDR1 DFQATT and CDR2 SNEGSKA (reference sequence). The CDR3 spans 17 residues. Between the trimmed V and J ends, which lost 3 bases and 0 bases, there was a span of 17 bases. The DNA for the CDR3 is TGCAGTGCTAGGTCACGCGGGTGGGGAGCGAACACCGGGGAGCTGTTTTTT. Translated: CSARSRGWGANTGELFF.

This clonotype was counted between two and nine times. The rearrangement links TRBV10-3 to TRBJ2-6; D call uncertain. In germline, CDR1 is ENHRY, CDR2 SYGVKD. The ends were cut back, 10 bases at V and 0 bases at J, with 16 bases in the middle. The CDR3 length is 16 residues. CDR3 sequence reads: CATQIEHSSGANVLTF. The CDR3 region has the DNA TGTGCCACCCAGATAGAGCATAGCTCTGGGGCCAACGTCCTGACTTTC.

This sequence joins TRBV9 and TRBJ2-1; 11 bases map to TRBD2. Trimming took 5 bases from V and 5 from J; bases not matched to a gene: 9. This CDR3 contains 16 residues. CDR1 is SGDLS and CDR2 is YYNGEE in the germline V gene. The CDR3 nucleotides are TGTGCCAGCAGTGAGCACCCGGGACTAGCGGACAATGAGCAGTTCTTC. Residues: CASSEHPGLADNEQFF.

This clonotype has more than one count but fewer than ten. The chain uses TRBV5-1 and TRBJ2-1, with TRBD1 as a possible D gene (6 bases). The V end lost 3 bases, the J end lost 8 bases, and 15 bases lay between the germline ends. The germline V gene encodes CDR1 SGHRS and CDR2 YFSETQ. The CDR3 has 14 amino acids. CDR3 DNA: TGCGCCAGCAGCTCTGGGGGCACAGGCGATGAGCAGTTCTTC. Its translation is CASSSGGTGDEQFF.

This clonotype was detected a few times. The CDR3 loop reads CSAYLAGKGTGELFF. As DNA, the CDR3 is TGCAGTGCTTATCTAGCGGGAAAGGGCACCGGGGAGCTGTTTTTT. The V gene is TRBV20-1, the J gene TRBJ2-2, with 9 bases matching TRBD2. V lost 5 bases to trimming and J lost 4 bases; unmatched junction nucleotides: 8. The CDR3 is 15 amino acids. Germline values: CDR1 DFQATT, CDR2 SNEGSKA (reference sequence).

This rearrangement joins TRBV5-1 to TRBJ1-1; D is undetermined. Germline-derived CDR1 and CDR2 are SGHRS and YFSETQ. The ends were cut back, 0 bases at V and 1 base at J, with 10 bases in the middle. This CDR3 is 15 amino acids long. Here the CDR3 reads CASSLEAGKNTEAFF. The CDR3 region has the DNA TGCGCCAGCAGCTTGGAGGCGGGGAAGAACACTGAAGCTTTCTTT.

V and J are TRBV6-1 and TRBJ2-3, with unresolved D. Germline values: CDR1 MNHNS, CDR2 SASEGT. This CDR3 is 13 amino acids long. V lost 7 bases, J lost 0 bases, and 8 bases lay in between. CDR3 sequence: CASMKPSTDTQYF. The CDR3 DNA reads as TGTGCCAGCATGAAACCTAGCACAGATACGCAGTATTTT.

This clonotype was counted ten times or more. The rearrangement uses TRBV6-1 and TRBJ2-2; 11 bases map to TRBD2. V shed 6 bases, J shed 5 bases, and the junction held 5 bases outside the gene matches. The germline V gene encodes CDR1 MNHNS and CDR2 SASEGT. CDR3 length: 15 residues. For the CDR3, the DNA is TGTGCCAGCAGACCTAGCGGGGGGAAAACCGGGGAGCTGTTTTTT. Its translation: CASRPSGGKTGELFF.

This clonotype was seen a few times. V gene TRBV27 combines with J gene TRBJ1-5, with a weak D call TRBD1 (6 bases). The CDR3 covers 17 residues. Germline-derived CDR1 and CDR2 are MNHEY and SMNVEV (reference sequence). Deletions cut 2 bases from V and 2 bases from J, with 16 bases between. The chain's CDR3 is CASSLVRGRGGNQPQHF. The CDR3 DNA is TGTGCCAGCAGTTTAGTCAGGGGCCGAGGGGGCAATCAGCCCCAGCATTTT.

This clonotype was counted many times. The gene calls are TRBV9 and TRBJ2-3, with 7 bases fitting TRBD2. The V gene end was trimmed by 4 bases and the J gene end by 0 bases; junction bases not matched to a gene: 8. Germline assignment: CDR1 SGDLS and CDR2 YYNGEE. The CDR3 extends over 16 amino acids. CDR3 nucleotides: TGTGCCAGCAGCTTTAGCGGGCAAATTAGCACAGATACGCAGTATTTT. Translation gives CASSFSGQISTDTQYF.